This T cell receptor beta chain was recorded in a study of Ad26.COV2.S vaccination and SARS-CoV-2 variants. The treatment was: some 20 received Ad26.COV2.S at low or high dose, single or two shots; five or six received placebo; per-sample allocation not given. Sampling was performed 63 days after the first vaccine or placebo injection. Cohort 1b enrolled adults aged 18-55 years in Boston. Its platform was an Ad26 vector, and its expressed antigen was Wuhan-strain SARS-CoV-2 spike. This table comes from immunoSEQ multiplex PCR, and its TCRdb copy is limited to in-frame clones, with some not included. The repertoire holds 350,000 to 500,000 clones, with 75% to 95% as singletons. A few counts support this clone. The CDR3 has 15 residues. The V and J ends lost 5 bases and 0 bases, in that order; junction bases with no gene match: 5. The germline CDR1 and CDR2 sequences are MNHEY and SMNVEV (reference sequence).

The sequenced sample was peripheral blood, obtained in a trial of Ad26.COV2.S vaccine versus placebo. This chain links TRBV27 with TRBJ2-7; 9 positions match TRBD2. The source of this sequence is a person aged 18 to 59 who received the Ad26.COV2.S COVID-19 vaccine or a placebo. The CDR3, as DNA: TGTGCCAGCAGTCCGCTAGCGGGACTCTCCTACGAGCAGTACTTC. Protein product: CASSPLAGLSYEQYF.